The rows below give T cell receptor beta chains drawn from one sample of a study of CD8+CD57+ T cells in acquired aplastic anemia. TCRdb used MiXCR to reprocess the reads, holding one entry per CDR3 protein. The sample yields more than 150,000 distinct CDR3 sequences, under 50% seen once. The source material was sorted CD4+, CD8+, or CD8+CD57+ T cells (not recorded which) from PBMCs. All receptors come from a human donor with aplastic anemia. Both conserved end residues are part of each CDR3. A D gene is named only where the DNA matches it firmly. Expanded clones get a size class; other rows say once, few or many, or leave the size out.

TRBV7-2,14,TRBD1,.,TRBJ1-5,CASSLYRGDQPQHF,TGTGCCAGCAGCTTGTACAGGGGGGATCAGCCCCAGCATTTT
TRBV5-5,14,TRBD1,many,TRBJ1-2,CASSSTGGRNGYTF,TGTGCCAGCAGCTCCACAGGGGGCCGGAATGGCTACACCTTC
TRBV19,13,.,.,TRBJ2-7,CASSKDGYDEQYF,TGTGCCAGTAGTAAGGACGGGTACGACGAGCAGTACTTC
TRBV6-2/TRBV6-3,17,.,.,TRBJ2-3,CASSSYRLVPNTDTQYF,TGTGCCAGCAGTTCCTACCGACTAGTCCCAAACACAGATACGCAGTATTTT
TRBV20-1,14,TRBD2,.,TRBJ2-5,CSARQPGGQETQYF,TGCAGTGCTAGGCAACCGGGGGGTCAAGAGACCCAGTACTTC
TRBV29-1,15,TRBD2,.,TRBJ2-2,CSVVAGGGNTGELFF,TGCAGCGTGGTAGCGGGAGGGGGAAACACCGGGGAGCTGTTTTTT
TRBV19,11,.,.,TRBJ2-5,CATIVGETQYF,TGTGCCACCATAGTTGGCGAGACCCAGTACTTC
TRBV10-3,14,.,.,TRBJ1-5,CAISVLGTEQPQHF,TGTGCCATCAGTGTCCTGGGGACGGAACAGCCCCAGCATTTT
TRBV4-3,15,.,.,TRBJ1-6,CASSQDPGQGSPLHF,TGCGCCAGCAGCCAAGACCCAGGGCAGGGATCACCCCTCCACTTT
TRBV10-2,13,TRBD1,.,TRBJ1-2,CASSEDRDYGYTF,TGCGCCAGCAGTGAGGACAGGGACTATGGCTACACCTTC
TRBV20-1,14,.,.,TRBJ1-6,CSAIHDSYNSPLHF,TGCAGTGCTATTCATGATTCCTATAATTCACCCCTCCACTTT
TRBV10-3,14,.,many,TRBJ2-5,CAISDLSEGKTQYF,TGTGCCATCAGTGATCTGTCTGAGGGGAAGACCCAGTACTTC
TRBV10-3,13,.,many,TRBJ2-5,CAISSGTPETQYF,TGTGCCATCAGTAGCGGGACACCGGAGACCCAGTACTTC
TRBV6-1,14,.,.,TRBJ2-7,CASSRRVFSYEQYF,TGTGCCAGCAGCCGACGGGTATTCTCCTACGAGCAGTACTTC
TRBV6-5,15,.,once,TRBJ2-2,CASSYWAQGTGELFF,TGTGCCAGCAGCTATTGGGCTCAGGGTACCGGGGAGCTGTTTTTT